Listed here is a single T cell receptor beta chain. The data were taken from a study of blood T cell repertoires in COVID-19. Study context: The United States, Italy and Spain supplied acute and convalescent COVID-19 samples. The analysed material was cDNA or gDNA that came from T cells, B-cell-depleted T cells, or PBMCs.

V was pared by 4 bases and J by 4 bases, with 19 bases between. Germline V gene lookup returns CDR1 PRHDT and CDR2 FYEKMQ (reference sequence). The CDR3 is 16 residues long. Clones were sequenced by immunoSEQ multiplex PCR, and TCRdb holds only the in-frame ones, with some missing. The sample shows tens of thousands of clones, approximately 80% of them seen only once. Followed over time, Seattle patients had been enrolled while infection was active. This TCR was recovered from a man between 70 and 80 years old with COVID-19, enrolled during active disease. The gene calls are TRBV13 and TRBJ1-2, with D possibly TRBD1 on 5 matching bases. The sequencing input was peripheral blood. The CDR3: CASSSRGGGRGYGYTF. The CDR3 DNA follows: TGTGCCAGCAGCTCTCGCGGCGGGGGTCGGGGCTATGGCTACACCTTC.